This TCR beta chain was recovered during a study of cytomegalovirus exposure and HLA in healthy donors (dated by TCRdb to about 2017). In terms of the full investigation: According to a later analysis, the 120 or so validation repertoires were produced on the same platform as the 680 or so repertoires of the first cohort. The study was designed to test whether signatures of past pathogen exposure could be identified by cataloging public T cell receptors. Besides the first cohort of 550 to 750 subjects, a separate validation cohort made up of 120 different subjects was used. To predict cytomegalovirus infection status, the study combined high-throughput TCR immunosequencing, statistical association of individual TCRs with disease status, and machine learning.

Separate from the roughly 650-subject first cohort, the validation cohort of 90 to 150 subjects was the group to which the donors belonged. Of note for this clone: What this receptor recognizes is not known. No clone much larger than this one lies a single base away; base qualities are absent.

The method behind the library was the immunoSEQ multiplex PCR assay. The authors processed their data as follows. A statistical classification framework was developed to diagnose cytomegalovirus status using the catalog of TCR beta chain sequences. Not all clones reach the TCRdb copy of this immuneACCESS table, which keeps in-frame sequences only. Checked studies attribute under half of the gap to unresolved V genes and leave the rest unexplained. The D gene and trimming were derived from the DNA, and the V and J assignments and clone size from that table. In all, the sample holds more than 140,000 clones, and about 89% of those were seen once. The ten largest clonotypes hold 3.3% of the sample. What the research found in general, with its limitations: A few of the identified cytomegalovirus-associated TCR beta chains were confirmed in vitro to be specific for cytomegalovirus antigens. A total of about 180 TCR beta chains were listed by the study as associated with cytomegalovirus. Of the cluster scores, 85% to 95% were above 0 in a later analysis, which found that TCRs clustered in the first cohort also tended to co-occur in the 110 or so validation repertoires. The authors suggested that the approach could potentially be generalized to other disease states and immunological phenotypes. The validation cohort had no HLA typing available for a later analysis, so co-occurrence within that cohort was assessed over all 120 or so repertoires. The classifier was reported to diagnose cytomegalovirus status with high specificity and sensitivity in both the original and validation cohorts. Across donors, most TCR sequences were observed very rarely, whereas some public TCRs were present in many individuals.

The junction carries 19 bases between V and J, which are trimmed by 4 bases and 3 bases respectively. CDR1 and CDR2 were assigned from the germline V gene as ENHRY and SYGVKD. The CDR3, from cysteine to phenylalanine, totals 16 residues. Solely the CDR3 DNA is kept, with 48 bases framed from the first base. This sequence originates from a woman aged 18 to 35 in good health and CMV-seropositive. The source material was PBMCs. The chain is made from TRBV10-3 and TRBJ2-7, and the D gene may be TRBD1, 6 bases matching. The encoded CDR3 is CAISGGTREGGYEQYF. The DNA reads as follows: TGTGCCATCAGTGGGGGGACACGGGAAGGTGGCTACGAGCAGTACTTC.